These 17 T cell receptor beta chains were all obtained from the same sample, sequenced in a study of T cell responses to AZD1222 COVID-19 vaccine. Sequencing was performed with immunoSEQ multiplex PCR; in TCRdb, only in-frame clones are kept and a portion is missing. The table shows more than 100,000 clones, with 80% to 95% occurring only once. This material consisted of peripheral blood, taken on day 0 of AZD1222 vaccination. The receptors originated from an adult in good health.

The CDR3 bases are TGTGCCAGCAGCCCTGCTGGGGAAAGCTCCTACGAGCAGTACTTC. It translates to CASSPAGESSYEQYF. The chain combines TRBV5-6 with TRBJ2-7; D not certain. CDR1 SGHDT and CDR2 YYEEEE come from the germline V gene. CDR3 size: 15 residues. Deletions cut 4 bases from V and 0 bases from J, with 14 bases between.

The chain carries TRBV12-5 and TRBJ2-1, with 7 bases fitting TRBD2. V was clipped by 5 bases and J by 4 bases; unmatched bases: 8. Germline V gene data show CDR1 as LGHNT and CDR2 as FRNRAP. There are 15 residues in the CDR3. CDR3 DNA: TGTGCTAGTGGTCAAGAGCGGGGCAGGTACAATGAGCAGTTCTTC. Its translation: CASGQERGRYNEQFF.

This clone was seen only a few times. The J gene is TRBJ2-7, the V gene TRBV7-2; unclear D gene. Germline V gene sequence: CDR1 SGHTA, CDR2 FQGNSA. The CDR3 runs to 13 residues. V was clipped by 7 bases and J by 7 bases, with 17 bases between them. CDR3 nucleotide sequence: TGTGCCAGCACCTCGTCCCTCGAAGGGGAGCAGTACTTC. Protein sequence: CASTSSLEGEQYF.

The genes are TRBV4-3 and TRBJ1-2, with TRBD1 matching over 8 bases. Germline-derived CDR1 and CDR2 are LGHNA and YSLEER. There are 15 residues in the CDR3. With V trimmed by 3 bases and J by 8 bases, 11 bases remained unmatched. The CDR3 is CASSQEDRAPRGYTF. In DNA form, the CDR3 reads TGCGCCAGCAGCCAGGAGGACAGGGCGCCTCGGGGCTACACCTTC.

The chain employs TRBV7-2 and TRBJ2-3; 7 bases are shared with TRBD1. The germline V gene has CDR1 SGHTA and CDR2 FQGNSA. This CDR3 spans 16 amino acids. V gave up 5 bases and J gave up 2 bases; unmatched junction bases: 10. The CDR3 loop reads CASSLGGRDLTDTQYF. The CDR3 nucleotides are TGTGCCAGCAGCCTAGGGGGCAGGGACCTCACAGATACGCAGTATTTT.

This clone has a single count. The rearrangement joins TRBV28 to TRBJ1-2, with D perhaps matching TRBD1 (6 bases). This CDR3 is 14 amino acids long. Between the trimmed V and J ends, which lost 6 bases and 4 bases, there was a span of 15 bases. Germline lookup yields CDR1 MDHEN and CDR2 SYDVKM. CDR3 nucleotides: TGTGCCAGCAGATCGCAGGGGAATCGCTATGGCTACACCTTC. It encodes CASRSQGNRYGYTF.

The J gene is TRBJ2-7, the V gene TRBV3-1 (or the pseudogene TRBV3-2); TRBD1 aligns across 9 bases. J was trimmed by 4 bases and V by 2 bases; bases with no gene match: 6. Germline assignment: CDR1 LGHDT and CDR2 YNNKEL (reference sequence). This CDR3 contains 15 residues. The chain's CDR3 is CASSQHTGGMYEQYF. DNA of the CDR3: TGTGCCAGCAGCCAACATACAGGGGGCATGTACGAGCAGTACTTC.

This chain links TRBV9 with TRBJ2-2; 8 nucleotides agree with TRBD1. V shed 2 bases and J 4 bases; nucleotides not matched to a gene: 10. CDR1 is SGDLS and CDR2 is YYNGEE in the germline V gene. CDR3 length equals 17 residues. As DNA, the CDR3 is TGTGCCAGCAGCGTTGAACCGGGACAGGAGTTCACCGGGGAGCTGTTTTTT. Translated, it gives CASSVEPGQEFTGELFF.

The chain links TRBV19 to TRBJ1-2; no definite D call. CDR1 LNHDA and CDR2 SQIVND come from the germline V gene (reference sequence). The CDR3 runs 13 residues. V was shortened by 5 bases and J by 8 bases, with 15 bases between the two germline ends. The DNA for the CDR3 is TGTGCCAGTAGTTTCAAGGTCTTTTCAGGCTACACCTTC. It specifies CASSFKVFSGYTF. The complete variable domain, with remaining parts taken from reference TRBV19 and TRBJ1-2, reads DGGITQSPKYLFRKEGQNVTLSCEQNLNHDAMYWYRQDPGQGLRLIYYSQIVNDFQKGDIAEGYSVSREKKESFPLTVTSAQKNPTAFYLCASSFKVFSGYTFGSGTRLTVV.

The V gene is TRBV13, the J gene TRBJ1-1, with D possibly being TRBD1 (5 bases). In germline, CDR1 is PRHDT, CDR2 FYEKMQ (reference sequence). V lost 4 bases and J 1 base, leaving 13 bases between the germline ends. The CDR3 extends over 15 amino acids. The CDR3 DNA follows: TGTGCCAGCAGCTCCCCCCAGACAGAGAACACTGAAGCTTTCTTT. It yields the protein CASSSPQTENTEAFF.

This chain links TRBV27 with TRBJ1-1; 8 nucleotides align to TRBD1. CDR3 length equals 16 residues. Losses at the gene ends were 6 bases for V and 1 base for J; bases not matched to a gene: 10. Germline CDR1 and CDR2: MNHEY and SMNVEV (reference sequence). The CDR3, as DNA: TGTGCCAGCAGACAAGACAGGGGAACGCCGAACACTGAAGCTTTCTTT. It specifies CASRQDRGTPNTEAFF.

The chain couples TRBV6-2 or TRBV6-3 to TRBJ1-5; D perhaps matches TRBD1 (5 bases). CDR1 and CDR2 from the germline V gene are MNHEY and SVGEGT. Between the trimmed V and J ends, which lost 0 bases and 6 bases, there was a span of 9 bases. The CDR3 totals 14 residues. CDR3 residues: CASSYSSGPQPQHF. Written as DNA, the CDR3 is TGTGCCAGCAGTTACTCCTCAGGGCCTCAGCCCCAGCATTTT.

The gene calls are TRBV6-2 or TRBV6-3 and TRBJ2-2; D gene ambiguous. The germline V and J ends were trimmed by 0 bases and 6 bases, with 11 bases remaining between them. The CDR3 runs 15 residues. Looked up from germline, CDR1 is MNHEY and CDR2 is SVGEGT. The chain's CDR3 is CASSYSGGIPGELFF. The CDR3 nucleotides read TGTGCCAGCAGTTACTCGGGCGGAATTCCCGGGGAGCTGTTTTTT.

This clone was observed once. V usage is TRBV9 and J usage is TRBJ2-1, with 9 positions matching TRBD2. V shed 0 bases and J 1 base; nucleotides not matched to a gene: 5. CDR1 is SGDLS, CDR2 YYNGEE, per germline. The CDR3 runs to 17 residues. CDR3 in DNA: TGTGCCAGCAGCGTAGGGCGGGGGGGTCCTTCCTACAATGAGCAGTTCTTC. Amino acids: CASSVGRGGPSYNEQFF.

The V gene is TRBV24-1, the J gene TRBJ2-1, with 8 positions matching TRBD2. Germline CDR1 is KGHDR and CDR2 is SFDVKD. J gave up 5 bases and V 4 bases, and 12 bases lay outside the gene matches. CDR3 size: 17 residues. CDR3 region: CATSDYSRLARDNEQFF. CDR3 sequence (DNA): TGTGCCACCAGTGACTACTCCCGACTAGCGAGAGACAATGAGCAGTTCTTC.

The CDR3 nucleotides read TGTGCCAGCAGTCCTGAACGGGACACCAATCAGCCCCAGCATTTT. The encoded protein is CASSPERDTNQPQHF. The V gene is TRBV27, the J gene TRBJ1-5, with D possibly being TRBD1 (6 bases). The germline V gene has CDR1 MNHEY and CDR2 SMNVEV (reference sequence). This CDR3 is 15 amino acids long. Trimming pared 5 bases from V and 3 bases from J, leaving 14 bases between.

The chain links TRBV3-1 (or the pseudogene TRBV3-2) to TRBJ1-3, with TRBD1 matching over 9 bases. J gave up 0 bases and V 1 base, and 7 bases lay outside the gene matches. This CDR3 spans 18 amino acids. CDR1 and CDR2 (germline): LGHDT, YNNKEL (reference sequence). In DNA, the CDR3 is TGTGCCAGCAGCCAAGGAATCGGGACAGGGATCTCTGGAAACACCATATATTTT. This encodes CASSQGIGTGISGNTIYF.